This is a list of T cell receptor beta chains from one sample in a study of CD8 T cells in Susac syndrome. One entry per CDR3 protein, called by TCRdb with MiXCR from the immunoSEQ multiplex PCR reads. The profile covers about 210,000 distinct CDR3 sequences, with 85% to 95% appearing a single time and approximately 0.08% taken by the ten largest. The sample comprised CD4+ T cells from PBMCs. These receptors originate from a human donor with multiple sclerosis. CDR3s include the opening cysteine and the closing phenylalanine or tryptophan. Each record gives: J gene, clone size, D gene, V gene, CDR3 DNA, CDR3 protein. A D gene is named only where the DNA matches it firmly. Clone size is stated in some rows and not others, as once, few, many or a class when expanded.

j_gene: TRBJ2-2
abundance: NA
d_gene: NA
v_gene: TRBV5-6
CDR3nt: TGTGCCAGCAGCGGGCCTGGCAGGGCCCCCGGGGAGCTGTTTTTT
CDR3aa: CASSGPGRAPGELFF

j_gene: TRBJ2-3
abundance: NA
d_gene: NA
v_gene: TRBV5-4
CDR3nt: TGTGCCAGCAGCGGGGGAAGGGGGGGTGATACGCAGTATTTT
CDR3aa: CASSGGRGGDTQYF

j_gene: TRBJ2-3
abundance: NA
d_gene: TRBD1
v_gene: TRBV2
CDR3nt: TGTGCCAGCAGTAATGGACCGAGGGGGCCAGATACGCAGTATTTT
CDR3aa: CASSNGPRGPDTQYF

j_gene: TRBJ1-1
abundance: NA
d_gene: NA
v_gene: TRBV7-6
CDR3nt: TGTGCCAGCAGCTTAGACTTGGTGAACACTGAAGCTTTCTTT
CDR3aa: CASSLDLVNTEAFF

j_gene: TRBJ1-2
abundance: NA
d_gene: NA
v_gene: TRBV30
CDR3nt: TGTGCCTGCACGGGGGGAATTCTCTACTATGGCTACACCTTC
CDR3aa: CACTGGILYYGYTF

j_gene: TRBJ1-1
abundance: NA
d_gene: NA
v_gene: TRBV30
CDR3nt: TGTGCCTCTACGGTCGGGGGGCTGGCTTTCTTT
CDR3aa: CASTVGGLAFF

j_gene: TRBJ1-4
abundance: NA
d_gene: NA
v_gene: TRBV29-1
CDR3nt: TGCAGCGCCCGGGACGTTAGGAAGGAAAAACTGTTTTTT
CDR3aa: CSARDVRKEKLFF

j_gene: TRBJ2-7
abundance: NA
d_gene: TRBD2
v_gene: TRBV12-3/TRBV12-4
CDR3nt: TGTGCCAGCAGCCTCATAGCGGGGAGCTCCTACGAGCAGTACTTC
CDR3aa: CASSLIAGSSYEQYF

j_gene: TRBJ1-5
abundance: NA
d_gene: NA
v_gene: TRBV3-1
CDR3nt: TGTGCCAGCAGCCAAGGGGAAGGGACATATTATCGCAGCAATCAGCCCCAGCATTTT
CDR3aa: CASSQGEGTYYRSNQPQHF

j_gene: TRBJ2-3
abundance: NA
d_gene: NA
v_gene: TRBV28
CDR3nt: TGTGCCAGCAGTTTGAACGCGGTAGATACGCAGTATTTT
CDR3aa: CASSLNAVDTQYF

j_gene: TRBJ2-5
abundance: NA
d_gene: NA
v_gene: TRBV7-2
CDR3nt: TGTGCCAGCAGCTTAGGTGGGGGGGCATACGAGACCCAGTACTTC
CDR3aa: CASSLGGGAYETQYF

j_gene: TRBJ2-2
abundance: NA
d_gene: TRBD2
v_gene: TRBV28
CDR3nt: TGTGCCAGCAGAGCTGGGACTAGCGGGCCCCCCGGGGAGCTGTTTTTT
CDR3aa: CASRAGTSGPPGELFF

j_gene: TRBJ1-1
abundance: NA
d_gene: NA
v_gene: TRBV27
CDR3nt: TGTGCCAGCAGTTTAGTCTCCTCAGGCAGGGCGGGCACTGAAGCTTTCTTT
CDR3aa: CASSLVSSGRAGTEAFF

j_gene: TRBJ2-1
abundance: once
d_gene: TRBD1
v_gene: TRBV30
CDR3nt: TGTGCCTGGAGTGTCTTGGGACAGGGGGGTATCGATGAGCAGTTCTTC
CDR3aa: CAWSVLGQGGIDEQFF

j_gene: TRBJ1-6
abundance: once
d_gene: NA
v_gene: TRBV6-8
CDR3nt: TGTGCCAGCATCCAACAGGGTCCGGCTTCACCCCTCCACTTT
CDR3aa: CASIQQGPASPLHF

j_gene: TRBJ1-1
abundance: NA
d_gene: NA
v_gene: TRBV30
CDR3nt: TGTGCCTGGGCTGCCCAGCCGAACACTGAAGCTTTCTTT
CDR3aa: CAWAAQPNTEAFF

j_gene: TRBJ2-3
abundance: NA
d_gene: NA
v_gene: TRBV20-1
CDR3nt: TGCAGTGCTAGAGGACTAGATTCGGATACGCAGTATTTT
CDR3aa: CSARGLDSDTQYF

j_gene: TRBJ2-3
abundance: once
d_gene: NA
v_gene: TRBV12-3/TRBV12-4
CDR3nt: TGTGCCAGCAGTTTTGGAGGGGGCGATACGCAGTATTTT
CDR3aa: CASSFGGGDTQYF

j_gene: TRBJ1-6
abundance: NA
d_gene: NA
v_gene: TRBV7-2
CDR3nt: TGTGCCAGCAGCTTAATAGGCAGGGGAGGGTCACCCCTCCACTTT
CDR3aa: CASSLIGRGGSPLHF

j_gene: TRBJ1-1
abundance: NA
d_gene: NA
v_gene: TRBV30
CDR3nt: TGTGCCATGGCTGATACTGAAGCTTTCTTT
CDR3aa: CAMADTEAFF

j_gene: TRBJ1-1
abundance: NA
d_gene: TRBD1
v_gene: TRBV29-1
CDR3nt: TGCAGCGTGGGACAGGGTGAGCTCGGAGCTTTCTTT
CDR3aa: CSVGQGELGAFF

j_gene: TRBJ2-3
abundance: NA
d_gene: TRBD2
v_gene: TRBV20-1
CDR3nt: TGCAGTGCTGCCTTAGCGGGATTAACAGATACGCAGTATTTT
CDR3aa: CSAALAGLTDTQYF

j_gene: TRBJ2-3
abundance: NA
d_gene: TRBD2
v_gene: TRBV10-3
CDR3nt: TGTGCCATCACCCGCGCGGGGGACACAGATACGCAGTATTTT
CDR3aa: CAITRAGDTDTQYF

j_gene: TRBJ1-1
abundance: NA
d_gene: NA
v_gene: TRBV20-1
CDR3nt: TGCAGTGCCCGAGCCGGGGCGAACACTGAAGCTTTCTTT
CDR3aa: CSARAGANTEAFF

j_gene: TRBJ2-7
abundance: NA
d_gene: NA
v_gene: TRBV15
CDR3nt: TGTGCCACCGGAAGGACCCCTCAGGGGGGGCAGTACTTC
CDR3aa: CATGRTPQGGQYF

j_gene: TRBJ2-3
abundance: once
d_gene: NA
v_gene: TRBV12-5
CDR3nt: TGTGCTAGTGGTTTGGCCCCCAAGGACAGTTCCACAGATACGCAGTATTTT
CDR3aa: CASGLAPKDSSTDTQYF

j_gene: TRBJ1-1
abundance: NA
d_gene: NA
v_gene: TRBV12-3/TRBV12-4
CDR3nt: TGTGCCAGCAGTTTGGGGGTAACTGAAGCTTTCTTT
CDR3aa: CASSLGVTEAFF